The next 25 T cell receptor beta chains were all read from a single sample in a study of CD8+ T cells in alopecia areata. Once RNA had been extracted, it was reverse transcribed into cDNA to act as the sequencing template. This table comes from immunoSEQ multiplex PCR, and its TCRdb copy is limited to in-frame clones, with some not included. The table includes 90,000 to 150,000 clones, 53% detected once. The treatment here: oral pan-JAK inhibitor, 5-10 mg twice daily. This sample comprised CD4+ T cells sorted from blood, obtained at week 4, from a patient treated with tofacitinib. These receptors all come from a human donor with alopecia areata.

This chain connects TRBV6-6 to TRBJ1-5; D remains unclear. Germline loops: CDR1 MNHNY, CDR2 SVGAGI (reference sequence). This CDR3 has 13 residues. Trimming removed 8 bases from V and 3 bases from J, with 11 bases in between. This chain's CDR3 is CASVSRLNQPQHF. Here the CDR3 DNA reads TGTGCCAGCGTCTCCCGACTCAATCAGCCCCAGCATTTT.

This clone was observed a few times. J is TRBJ1-5 and V is TRBV30; the match to TRBD1 covers 9 bases. The CDR3 length is 15 residues. The V gene's germline CDR1 is GTSNPN and CDR2 SVGIG (reference sequence). Unmatched junction bases numbered 3, after V lost 2 bases and J lost 1 base. The chain's CDR3 is CAWSQQGASNQPQHF. The CDR3 nucleotides are TGTGCCTGGAGTCAACAGGGGGCAAGCAATCAGCCCCAGCATTTT.

The chain employs TRBV5-1 and TRBJ2-7; D is ambiguous. The CDR3 extends over 13 amino acids. The germline V gene has CDR1 SGHRS and CDR2 YFSETQ. Trimming pared 0 bases from V and 3 bases from J, leaving 7 bases between. CDR3 sequence reads: CASSLVPGYEQYF. In nucleotides, the CDR3 is TGCGCCAGCAGCTTGGTTCCCGGCTACGAGCAGTACTTC.

This clone has only a few counts. The chain is built from TRBV4-1 and TRBJ1-5; D is undetermined. Germline-derived CDR1 and CDR2 are MGHRA and YSYEKL. The CDR3 is made up of 19 amino acids. The V end lost 0 bases, the J end lost 7 bases, and 25 bases lay between the germline ends. DNA for the CDR3: TGCGCCAGCAGCCAAGAGGGTCCGGGTGGAGCCGGCAAATACCAGCCCCAGCATTTT. Protein product: CASSQEGPGGAGKYQPQHF.

The chain has TRBV6-1 and TRBJ1-5, with TRBD1 identical over 7 bases. V gave up 1 base and J gave up 2 bases; unmatched junction bases: 8. Germline V gene sequence: CDR1 MNHNS, CDR2 SASEGT. This CDR3 is built from 17 residues. The CDR3 DNA sequence: TGTGCCAGCAGTGAAGGTGGAGGGGGCTCGGGCAATCAGCCCCAGCATTTT. Translated: CASSEGGGGSGNQPQHF.

The table lists this clone with a few counts. The V gene is TRBV7-9, the J gene TRBJ1-6, with D unclear. Germline CDR1 reads SEHNR; CDR2 reads FQNEAQ (reference sequence). The CDR3 consists of 14 residues. Trimming stripped 3 bases from V and 7 bases from J, with 10 bases between. CDR3 residues: CASSLRQANSPLHF. The DNA of the CDR3 is TGTGCCAGCAGCTTGAGGCAGGCGAATTCACCCCTCCACTTT.

The V gene is TRBV9, the J gene TRBJ2-3, with D tentatively TRBD1 or TRBD2 (6 bases each). The CDR3 totals 12 residues. V dropped 2 bases and J dropped 8 bases, with 9 bases sitting between them. Germline lookup yields CDR1 SGDLS and CDR2 YYNGEE. CDR3 in DNA: TGTGCCAGCAGCGTCGAGGGGGGTACGCAGTATTTT. Translating it yields CASSVEGGTQYF.

This clone came up a few times. The chain is built from TRBV2 and TRBJ1-6, with TRBD1 matching over 8 bases. CDR3 size: 13 residues. CDR1 is SNHLY and CDR2 is FYNNEI in the germline V gene. Trimming at V came to 7 bases and at J to 7 bases, leaving 3 bases not matched to a gene. DNA of the CDR3: TGTGCCAGCATGGGGACAGGCAATTCACCCCTCCACTTT. It encodes CASMGTGNSPLHF.

Comment on this clone: Other DNA variants within this sample encode the same CDR3. The chain employs TRBV27 and TRBJ1-1; D is possibly TRBD1 (6 bases). V was shortened by 2 bases and J by 0 bases, with 7 bases between the two germline ends. Germline CDR1 MNHEY, CDR2 SMNVEV (reference sequence). CDR3 length: 14 amino acids. For the CDR3, the DNA is TGTGCCAGCAGTTTACGGACAGTGAACACTGAAGCTTTCTTT. Its translation is CASSLRTVNTEAFF.

This clone was counted only a few times. CDR3 residues: CSVGTRGTDTQYF. The CDR3 DNA is TGCAGCGTCGGGACTCGAGGCACAGATACGCAGTATTTT. V usage is TRBV29-1 and J usage is TRBJ2-3, with D tentatively TRBD2 (6 bases). The V end lost 6 bases, the J end lost 1 base, and 11 bases lay between the germline ends. From germline, CDR1 is SQVTM and CDR2 ANQGSEA. This CDR3 comprises 13 residues.

The chain links TRBV29-1 to TRBJ2-7, with D possibly called TRBD1 or TRBD2 (5 bases each). Between the trimmed V and J ends, which lost 3 bases and 0 bases, there was a span of 9 bases. This CDR3 has 13 residues. The germline V gene has CDR1 SQVTM and CDR2 ANQGSEA. The CDR3 DNA follows: TGCAGCGTTGAGGAGGACATCTCCTACGAGCAGTACTTC. It is translated as CSVEEDISYEQYF.

The chain has TRBV10-3 and TRBJ1-2; D gene ambiguous. The V gene's germline CDR1 is ENHRY and CDR2 SYGVKD. Trimming removed 7 bases at V and 5 bases at J, with 11 bases between. This CDR3 spans 12 amino acids. The CDR3 here is CAIMGAGYGYTF. The CDR3 DNA reads TGTGCCATCATGGGCGCTGGGTATGGCTACACCTTC.

This clone turned up a few times. The chain couples TRBV7-3 to TRBJ2-5; 7 bases agree with TRBD2. J was trimmed by 8 bases and V by 3 bases; bases with no gene match: 3. There are 12 residues in the CDR3. The germline V gene has CDR1 SGHTA and CDR2 FQGTGA. The CDR3 nucleotides read TGTGCCAGCAGCTTTCCGGGGGGAACCCAGTACTTC. This encodes CASSFPGGTQYF. Combining the CDR3 with reference TRBV7-3 and TRBJ2-5 gives the whole variable domain GAGVSQTPSNKVTEKGKYVELRCDPISGHTALYWYRQSLGQGPEFLIYFQGTGAADDSGLPNDRFFAVRPEGSVSTLKIQRTERGDSAVYLCASSFPGGTQYFGPGTRLLVL.

This clone was seen a single time. V usage is TRBV2 and J usage is TRBJ1-2, with 8 bases lining up with TRBD1. The CDR3 contains 14 residues. Germline loops: CDR1 SNHLY, CDR2 FYNNEI. With 8 bases clipped from V and 7 bases from J, the junction kept 12 bases outside the gene matches. CDR3 residues: CASASDRGYSGYTF. CDR3 DNA: TGTGCCAGCGCTTCCGACAGGGGATACTCTGGCTACACCTTC.

The sample holds a few counts of this clone. This rearrangement joins TRBV5-1 to TRBJ2-1, with D maybe TRBD2 (7 bases). Trimming left V 0 bases short and J 7 bases short, with 14 bases between. The CDR3 length is 15 residues. Germline CDR1 and CDR2: SGHRS and YFSETQ. CDR3 bases: TGCGCCAGCAGCTTGGACGGGGGGCCAGGTAATGAGCAGTTCTTC. It encodes CASSLDGGPGNEQFF.

The chain joins TRBV6-5 to TRBJ1-5; possibly TRBD1 for D (6 bases). Germline V lookup: CDR1 MNHEY, CDR2 SVGAGI. This CDR3 spans 14 amino acids. V was shortened by 4 bases and J by 7 bases, with 14 bases between the two germline ends. The CDR3 loop is CASSSRGAEQPQHF. The CDR3 coding sequence is TGTGCCAGCAGTTCCCGGGGGGCAGAACAGCCCCAGCATTTT.

This clone was counted a single time. The CDR3 loop reads CASSPEGASNQPQHF. The CDR3 DNA reads as TGTGCCAGCAGCCCGGAGGGGGCTAGCAATCAGCCCCAGCATTTT. The chain has TRBV4-2 and TRBJ1-5, with 7 bases fitting TRBD1. Trimming cost V 4 bases and J 0 bases; bases outside gene matches: 3. The CDR3 covers 15 residues. CDR1 LGHNA and CDR2 YNFKEQ come from the germline V gene.

The table lists this clone with a few counts. The V gene is TRBV14, the J gene TRBJ1-4; D remains unclear. V lost 4 bases and J lost 0, with 9 bases in between. Germline CDR1 and CDR2: SGHDN and FVKESK. The CDR3 runs 15 residues. The CDR3 nucleotides read TGTGCCAGCAGCCGGGAACATGCAACTAATGAAAAACTGTTTTTT. Its protein is CASSREHATNEKLFF.

This chain uses TRBV6-1 with TRBJ2-7; D not resolved. Germline V gives CDR1 MNHNS, CDR2 SASEGT. The CDR3 is made up of 12 amino acids. V lost 6 bases, J lost 3 bases, and 9 bases lay in between. The CDR3 sequence is CASSPSNYEQYF. The CDR3 nucleotides are TGTGCCAGCAGCCCGAGCAACTACGAGCAGTACTTC.

This rearrangement joins TRBV5-4 to TRBJ2-3; 7 nucleotides agree with TRBD2. Germline assignment: CDR1 SGHNT and CDR2 YYREEE (reference sequence). This CDR3 has 14 amino acids. V trimming: 0 bases; J trimming: 4 bases; junction bases outside the gene matches: 2. The CDR3 DNA reads as TGTGCCAGCAGCTTGGCTAGCGGATCAGATACGCAGTATTTT. Protein: CASSLASGSDTQYF.

This clone was recorded once. The rearrangement uses TRBV30 and TRBJ2-3, with no clear D. From germline, CDR1 is GTSNPN and CDR2 SVGIG (reference sequence). V lost 3 bases to trimming and J lost 1 base, with 11 bases between them. CDR3 length: 14 residues. The chain's CDR3 is CAWRVAGGTDTQYF. The CDR3 DNA follows: TGTGCCTGGAGGGTCGCTGGGGGCACAGATACGCAGTATTTT.

CDR3 region: CASSQRGGVLETQYF. CDR3 DNA: TGCGCCAGCAGCCAAAGAGGAGGGGTTTTGGAGACCCAGTACTTC. The rearrangement links TRBV4-1 to TRBJ2-5; a weak D match, TRBD2 (6 bases). There are 15 residues in the CDR3. V dropped 2 bases and J dropped 5 bases, with 15 bases sitting between them. Germline V gene data show CDR1 as MGHRA and CDR2 as YSYEKL.

This chain uses TRBV4-1 with TRBJ2-1, with TRBD2 matching 11 bases. Looked up from germline, CDR1 is MGHRA and CDR2 is YSYEKL. The CDR3 contains 16 residues. The V gene end was trimmed by 4 bases and the J gene end by 3 bases; junction bases not matched to a gene: 5. This chain's CDR3 is CASSRKLAGDYNEQFF. CDR3 nucleotides: TGCGCCAGCAGCCGCAAACTAGCGGGGGACTACAATGAGCAGTTCTTC.

The rearrangement links TRBV6-1 to TRBJ2-3, with 8 bases matching TRBD1. The CDR3 runs 17 residues. Per the germline V gene, CDR1 is MNHNS and CDR2 is SASEGT. Trimming removed 0 bases from V and 0 bases from J; junction bases left unmatched: 5. CDR3 region: CASSEAPTGASTDTQYF. The DNA of the CDR3 is TGTGCCAGCAGTGAAGCCCCGACAGGGGCTAGCACAGATACGCAGTATTTT.

CDR3 bases: TGTGCCAGCCAGACAGGGGTGGATGAAAAACTGTTTTTT. Translating it yields CASQTGVDEKLFF. This chain connects TRBV25-1 to TRBJ1-4, with 8 bases aligning to TRBD1. The CDR3 has 13 amino acids. The germline V gene has CDR1 MGHDK and CDR2 SYGVNS. With V trimmed by 8 bases and J by 6 bases, 5 bases remained unmatched.